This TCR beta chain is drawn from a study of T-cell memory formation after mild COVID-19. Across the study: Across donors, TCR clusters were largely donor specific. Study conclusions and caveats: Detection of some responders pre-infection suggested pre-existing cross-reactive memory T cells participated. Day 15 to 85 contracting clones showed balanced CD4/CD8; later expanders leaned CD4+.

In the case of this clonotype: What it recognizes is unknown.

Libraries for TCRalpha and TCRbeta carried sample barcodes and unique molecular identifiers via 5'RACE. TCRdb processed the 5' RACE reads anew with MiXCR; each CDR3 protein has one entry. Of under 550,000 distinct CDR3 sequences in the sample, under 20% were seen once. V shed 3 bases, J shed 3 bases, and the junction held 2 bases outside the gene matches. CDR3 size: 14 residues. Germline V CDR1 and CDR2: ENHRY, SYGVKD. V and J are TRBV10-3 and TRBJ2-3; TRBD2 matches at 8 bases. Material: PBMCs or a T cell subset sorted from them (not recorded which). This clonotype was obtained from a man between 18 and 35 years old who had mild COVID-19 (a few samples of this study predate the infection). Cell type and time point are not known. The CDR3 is CAISDTGGTDTQYF. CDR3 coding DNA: TGTGCCATCAGTGATACGGGGGGGACAGATACGCAGTATTTT.